This note documents a single T cell receptor (beta chain) sequence. These data come from a study of tumor and adjacent non-tumor tissue in lung cancer. The library came from three nested PCR rounds adapted from ARM-PCR protocols. MiXCR, applied by TCRdb to the multiplex PCR reads, yields one record per CDR3 protein. The sample carries 80,000 to 130,000 distinct CDR3 sequences, 50% to 70% recorded once. The template was RNA from unsorted bulk tissue. More than 3 cm separated this lung sample from the edge of the tumor. Sample: distant non-tumor lung tissue. This clonotype originated in a man aged 30-40 years with non-small cell lung cancer.

The CDR3 is CASSLTDGTYNEQFF. DNA of the CDR3: TGTGCCAGCAGCTTGACTGACGGGACATACAATGAGCAGTTCTTC. The gene calls are TRBV11-2 and TRBJ2-1, with D maybe TRBD1 (6 bases). This CDR3 spans 15 amino acids. CDR1 and CDR2 (germline): SGHAT, FQNNGV. Deletions cut 3 bases from V and 4 bases from J, with 13 bases between.